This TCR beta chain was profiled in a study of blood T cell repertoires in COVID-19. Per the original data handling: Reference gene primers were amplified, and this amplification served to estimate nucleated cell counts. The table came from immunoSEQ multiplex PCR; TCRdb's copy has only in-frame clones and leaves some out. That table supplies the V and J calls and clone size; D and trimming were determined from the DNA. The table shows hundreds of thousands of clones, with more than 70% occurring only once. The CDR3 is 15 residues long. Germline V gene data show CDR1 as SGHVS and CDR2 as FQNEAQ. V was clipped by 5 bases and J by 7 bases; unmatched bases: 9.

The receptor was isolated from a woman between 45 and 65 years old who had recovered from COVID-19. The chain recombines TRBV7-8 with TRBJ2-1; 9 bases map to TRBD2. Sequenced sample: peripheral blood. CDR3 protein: CASSPLAGAGNEQFF. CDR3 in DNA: TGTGCCAGCAGCCCTTTAGCGGGAGCGGGTAATGAGCAGTTCTTC.